This T cell receptor (beta chain) was captured in a study of shared clonotypes between healthy human individuals. Overall study results and limits: Some clonotypes were shared by all four sorted-subset donors, while others were not shared. The non-shared ones had lower generation probabilities than the shared ones. For naive CD4 cells, 4% to 6% of clonotypes were shared across a few donors.

Source study methods: There were no quality scores in the junction-only immunoSEQ sequences, so filtering differed. Sequenced by immunoSEQ multiplex PCR; TCRdb stores in-frame clones only, minus some. D and trimming were read from the DNA, whereas the V and J calls and clone size are those reported in that table. The table includes just over 2,000,000 clones, around 96% detected once. Comment on this clone: Its cognate antigen is unknown.

The germline V gene encodes CDR1 SGHTA and CDR2 FQGNSA. Trimming removed 5 bases from V and 0 bases from J; junction bases left unmatched: 3. This CDR3 is 16 amino acids long. CD45RO-negative, CCR7-selected cells formed the naive CD8 fraction, which excluded terminally differentiated effector memory CD45RA+ cells. V is TRBV7-2 and J is TRBJ1-6, with 8 bases aligning to TRBD1. The sample taken for sequencing was naive CD8+ T cells sorted from blood. The receptor was isolated from a man younger than 30 in good health. CDR3 in amino acids: CASSVDRDSYNSPLHF. CDR3 in DNA: TGTGCCAGCAGCGTGGACAGGGACTCCTATAATTCACCCCTCCACTTT.